The table lists the clone carrying this TCR beta chain with many counts. The source of the sample is a study of Graves' ophthalmopathy and Graves' hyperthyroidism. Newly diagnosed, the hyperthyroidism patients had under 2 months' duration and were aged 18 to 65. The diagnostic workup employed clinical symptoms, serum thyroxine, TRAb, thyroid ultrasound and orbital computed tomography. V lost 2 bases and J lost 7; bases outside the gene matches: 7. CDR3 size: 15 residues. Per the germline V gene, CDR1 is MGHRA and CDR2 is YSYEKL. CDR3 regions of TCR beta were amplified from RNA transcripts. Second-round multiplex PCR came after a first-round RT-PCR that employed HTBI primers. Each CDR3 protein gets one entry after TCRdb re-called the multiplex PCR reads with MiXCR. The sample lists 500,000 to 600,000 distinct CDR3 sequences; roughly 39% were seen once.

The origin of this receptor is an adult man with Graves' hyperthyroidism. The chain recombines TRBV4-1 with TRBJ1-2; 10 positions match TRBD1. The sample was peripheral blood or thyroid tissue (not recorded which). The CDR3 loop reads CASSQIDRGRSGYTF. The CDR3 nucleotides are TGCGCCAGCAGCCAAATCGACAGGGGGCGGTCTGGCTACACCTTC.